The 32 T cell receptor beta chains reported below all come from one sample, sequenced in a study of blood T cell repertoires in COVID-19. Sequenced by immunoSEQ multiplex PCR; TCRdb stores in-frame clones only, minus some. The table has over 85,000 clones, roughly 80% seen once; the top ten hold 9.5% to 10%. Material: peripheral blood. Every receptor here comes from a man aged 60-69 years with active or convalescent COVID-19.

The chain links TRBV29-1 to TRBJ1-2; 8 nucleotides line up with TRBD1. With 6 bases clipped from V and 6 bases from J, the junction kept 6 bases outside the gene matches. CDR1 and CDR2 from the germline V gene are SQVTM and ANQGSEA. CDR3 length equals 12 residues. The CDR3 DNA follows: TGCAGCGTCTGGACAGGGACTAATGGCTACACCTTC. Its translation: CSVWTGTNGYTF.

The V call is TRBV2, the J call TRBJ1-2; tentatively, D is TRBD1 (5 bases). The CDR3 is 14 amino acids. V shed 4 bases and J shed 7 bases, with 16 bases lying between them. Germline CDR1 is SNHLY and CDR2 is FYNNEI. Here the CDR3 DNA reads TGTGCCAGCAGTGTCCTCGGCCAGGGTTCTGGCTACACCTTC. Protein product: CASSVLGQGSGYTF.

This chain joins TRBV11-2 and TRBJ2-7; TRBD1 agrees at 11 bases. The CDR3 sequence is 14 residues long. Germline CDR1 and CDR2: SGHAT and FQNNGV. J was trimmed by 4 bases and V by 5 bases; bases with no gene match: 4. The CDR3 DNA reads TGTGCCAGCAGCACCGGGACAGGGGGATACGAGCAGTACTTC. It specifies CASSTGTGGYEQYF.

The rearrangement joins TRBV21-1 to TRBJ2-7; the table's D gene call, TRBD1, was not cross checked with the DNA. TRBV21-1 is noted as a pseudogene. CDR3 size: 11 residues. CDR3 DNA: TGTGCCAAACACCACCCTTACGAGCAGTACGTC. Translating gives CAKHHPYEQYV.

The chain couples TRBV3-1 (or the pseudogene TRBV3-2) to TRBJ1-2; D not certain. CDR1 and CDR2 (germline): LGHDT, YNNKEL (reference sequence). The CDR3 contains 13 residues. V dropped 1 base and J dropped 8 bases, with 11 bases sitting between them. The CDR3 nucleotides are TGTGCCAGCAGCCAAGTACTCGTCAAAGGCTACACCTTC. This codes for CASSQVLVKGYTF.

V is TRBV7-2 and J is TRBJ1-4; D uncertain. Looked up from germline, CDR1 is SGHTA and CDR2 is FQGNSA. The CDR3 loop spans 13 amino acids. V lost 2 bases to trimming and J lost 4 bases, with 5 bases between them. CDR3 bases: TGTGCCAGCAGCTTAATGTATAATGAAAAACTGTTTTTT. Encoded protein: CASSLMYNEKLFF.

The table lists this clone with a few counts. The gene calls are TRBV7-8 and TRBJ2-2; possibly TRBD2 for D (6 bases). Per the germline V gene, CDR1 is SGHVS and CDR2 is FQNEAQ. With 3 bases removed from V and 7 bases from J, the gap between germline ends came to 18 bases. This CDR3 comprises 16 residues. The CDR3 DNA sequence: TGTGCCAGCAGCTTCCAAAATAGCCCCGGGGGCGGGGAGCTGTTTTTT. Protein sequence: CASSFQNSPGGGELFF.

This clone was seen only a few times. The chain carries TRBV6-6 and TRBJ2-7, with D possibly being TRBD2 (5 bases). The CDR3 is made up of 13 amino acids. Looked up from germline, CDR1 is MNHNY and CDR2 is SVGAGI (reference sequence). V shed 6 bases and J shed 6 bases, with 15 bases lying between them. The CDR3 protein is CASSGVDTVEQYF. CDR3 nucleotide sequence: TGTGCCAGCAGCGGGGTAGACACAGTCGAGCAGTACTTC.

The J gene is TRBJ2-1, the V gene TRBV19, with D maybe TRBD1 (6 bases). The germline V gene has CDR1 LNHDA and CDR2 SQIVND (reference sequence). The CDR3 is 17 amino acids. The V end was cut by 3 bases, the J end by 0 bases, with 15 bases between. CDR3 sequence reads: CASSIGPVQGSYNEQFF. CDR3 nucleotides: TGTGCCAGTAGTATTGGCCCCGTACAGGGCTCCTACAATGAGCAGTTCTTC. Based on the CDR3 plus reference TRBV19 and TRBJ2-1, the full variable domain is DGGITQSPKYLFRKEGQNVTLSCEQNLNHDAMYWYRQDPGQGLRLIYYSQIVNDFQKGDIAEGYSVSREKKESFPLTVTSAQKNPTAFYLCASSIGPVQGSYNEQFFGPGTRLTVL.

This chain links TRBV19 with TRBJ1-5; D may be TRBD1 (6 bases). The CDR3 contains 13 residues. The germline CDR1 and CDR2 sequences are LNHDA and SQIVND (reference sequence). Trimming shortened V by 9 bases and J by 4 bases, and 13 bases separated the two germline ends. The CDR3, as DNA: TGTGCCAGGGGCAGGGGCCTTAATCAGCCCCAGCATTTT. Protein sequence: CARGRGLNQPQHF.

The chain couples TRBV5-6 to TRBJ2-5; 8 bases line up with TRBD1. This CDR3 contains 16 residues. Germline V gene lookup returns CDR1 SGHDT and CDR2 YYEEEE. V lost 6 bases, J lost 5 bases, and 15 bases stayed unmatched. CDR3 region: CASIQQIQGAQETQYF. In nucleotides, the CDR3 is TGTGCCAGCATCCAGCAGATTCAGGGGGCGCAGGAGACCCAGTACTTC.

The chain couples TRBV19 to TRBJ2-1, with 11 bases that match TRBD2. Germline V gives CDR1 LNHDA, CDR2 SQIVND (reference sequence). The CDR3 contains 16 residues. V lost 0 bases and J lost 8; bases outside the gene matches: 6. The DNA of the CDR3 is TGTGCCAGTAGTATAGACGGTAGCGGGAGGGCCGATGAGCAGTTCTTC. Translation gives CASSIDGSGRADEQFF.

The chain is built from TRBV7-8 and TRBJ1-5; a possible D gene is TRBD1 (6 bases). There are 15 residues in the CDR3. Between the trimmed V and J ends, which lost 5 bases and 2 bases, there was a span of 13 bases. CDR1 SGHVS and CDR2 FQNEAQ come from the germline V gene. The CDR3 loop reads CASSVTDSRNQPQHF. For the CDR3, the DNA is TGTGCCAGCAGCGTCACGGACAGTCGCAATCAGCCCCAGCATTTT.

The V and J genes are TRBV3-1 (or the pseudogene TRBV3-2) and TRBJ1-6; the D gene is possibly TRBD1 (6 bases). CDR1 is LGHDT and CDR2 is YNNKEL in the germline V gene (reference sequence). This CDR3 spans 16 amino acids. Trimming left V 0 bases short and J 5 bases short, with 11 bases between. The CDR3 DNA is TGTGCCAGCAGCCAAGACAGGGGAACTGATAATTCACCCCTCCACTTT. Amino acid sequence: CASSQDRGTDNSPLHF.

V is TRBV1 and J is TRBJ2-7; the table names TRBD2, a call not compared with the DNA. TRBV1 represents a pseudogene. The length of the CDR3 is 15 residues. The CDR3 sequence is CTSSQDRVGGDEQYV. CDR3 bases: TGCACCAGCAGCCAAGATCGAGTCGGAGGGGACGAGCAGTACGTC.

The chain has TRBV18 and TRBJ2-1, with TRBD2 identical over 11 bases. Germline values: CDR1 KGHSH, CDR2 LQKENI. Trimming removed 3 bases from V and 4 bases from J; junction bases left unmatched: 2. There are 15 residues in the CDR3. CDR3 region: CASSPTSGDYNEQFF. In DNA, the CDR3 is TGTGCCAGCTCACCGACTAGCGGGGATTACAATGAGCAGTTCTTC.

The chain links TRBV6-6 to TRBJ2-5; D is possibly TRBD2 (6 bases). The CDR3 extends over 16 amino acids. Between the trimmed V and J ends, which lost 6 bases and 4 bases, there was a span of 21 bases. Germline CDR1 is MNHNY and CDR2 is SVGAGI (reference sequence). CDR3: CASRPNLLGGGETQYF. The CDR3 bases are TGTGCCAGCAGACCGAACCTCTTGGGGGGAGGAGAGACCCAGTACTTC.

This chain uses TRBV5-4 with TRBJ1-1; TRBD1 is a possible D gene (5 bases). CDR1 and CDR2 from the germline V gene are SGHNT and YYREEE (reference sequence). Trimming removed 4 bases at V and 1 base at J, with 14 bases between. The CDR3 sequence is 15 residues long. CDR3 in DNA: TGTGCCAGCAGCCCTCCGCGGGGGACGAACACTGAAGCTTTCTTT. This gives the protein CASSPPRGTNTEAFF. Using reference TRBV5-4 and TRBJ1-1 for the parts outside the CDR3, the full variable domain is ETGVTQSPTHLIKTRGQQVTLRCSSQSGHNTVSWYQQALGQGPQFIFQYYREEENGRGNFPPRFSGLQFPNYSSELNVNALELDDSALYLCASSPPRGTNTEAFFGQGTRLTVV.

V is TRBV4-3 and J is TRBJ2-3, with D perhaps matching TRBD2 (5 bases). Trimming cost V 1 base and J 3 bases, with 11 bases left between them. The CDR3 runs 15 residues. Germline values: CDR1 LGHNA, CDR2 YSLEER. The CDR3: CASSQGPGMTDTQYF. The CDR3 DNA sequence: TGCGCCAGCAGCCAAGGTCCGGGGATGACAGATACGCAGTATTTT.

This chain joins TRBV6-1 and TRBJ2-7, with 9 bases that match TRBD1. The germline V gene encodes CDR1 MNHNS and CDR2 SASEGT. This CDR3 region has 16 residues. Trimming cost V 3 bases and J 2 bases; bases outside gene matches: 8. The CDR3 coding sequence is TGTGCCAGCAGTGATACTCGAGACAGGGGGACCTACGAGCAGTACTTC. This translates into CASSDTRDRGTYEQYF.

This clone was seen a few times. The chain combines TRBV7-9 with TRBJ2-1; 8 nucleotides match TRBD2. Germline values: CDR1 SEHNR, CDR2 FQNEAQ (reference sequence). The V gene end was trimmed by 4 bases and the J gene end by 9 bases; junction bases not matched to a gene: 8. This CDR3 has 14 residues. The CDR3 bases are TGTGCCAGCAGCTGGGGACTAGGACTCAGTGAGCAGTTCTTC. This sequence encodes CASSWGLGLSEQFF.

This chain connects TRBV27 to TRBJ1-6; 9 bases match TRBD1. From germline, CDR1 is MNHEY and CDR2 SMNVEV (reference sequence). The CDR3 extends over 15 amino acids. The junction had 7 bases not matched to a gene; V was cut back by 8 bases and J by 5 bases. The CDR3 DNA is TGTGCCAGCCGGACAGGGGCGTACAATAATTCACCCCTCCACTTT. Its translation: CASRTGAYNNSPLHF.

This sequence joins TRBV6-6 and TRBJ1-2; 9 nucleotides line up with TRBD1. The CDR3 runs 14 residues. Germline loops: CDR1 MNHNY, CDR2 SVGAGI (reference sequence). J lost 5 bases, V lost 4 bases, and 5 bases had no gene match. In nucleotides, the CDR3 is TGTGCCAGCAGTTTCACGACAGGGGGTTATGGCTACACCTTC. This gives the protein CASSFTTGGYGYTF.

The chain is built from TRBV18 and TRBJ1-5, with TRBD1 identical over 7 bases. The germline gives CDR1 KGHSH, CDR2 LQKENI. The CDR3 covers 14 residues. The J segment lost 6 bases and the V segment lost 8 bases, leaving 10 bases of the junction unmatched. The CDR3 DNA follows: TGTGCCAGCCGCCCGACAGGGCAGGGTCAGCCCCAGCATTTT. Translated: CASRPTGQGQPQHF.

The genes are TRBV7-2 and TRBJ2-1; possibly TRBD1 for D (6 bases). The germline V and J ends were trimmed by 1 base and 5 bases, with 9 bases remaining between them. CDR1 SGHTA and CDR2 FQGNSA come from the germline V gene. The CDR3 extends over 14 amino acids. The CDR3 loop is CASSLVTGNNEQFF. The DNA of the CDR3 is TGTGCCAGCAGCTTAGTTACAGGGAACAATGAGCAGTTCTTC.

The chain carries TRBV28 and TRBJ1-1; tentatively, D is TRBD1 (5 bases). The CDR3 totals 14 residues. V was trimmed by 8 bases and J by 1 base, leaving 14 bases between them. Germline CDR1 reads MDHEN; CDR2 reads SYDVKM. The CDR3 spells CASSSDGQNTEAFF. The CDR3 DNA follows: TGTGCCAGCTCTTCAGATGGACAGAACACTGAAGCTTTCTTT.

J is TRBJ1-4 and V is TRBV11-2; D ambiguous. Trimming took off 5 bases at V and 0 bases at J, with 13 bases between the two ends. The CDR3 is 16 residues long. Germline assignment: CDR1 SGHAT and CDR2 FQNNGV. Written as DNA, the CDR3 is TGTGCCAGCAGCCGTCGGGGAAGTGCAACTAATGAAAAACTGTTTTTT. Translation gives CASSRRGSATNEKLFF.

The chain has TRBV5-5 and TRBJ2-1; D not certain. The CDR3 loop spans 13 amino acids. The V gene lost 4 bases and the J gene lost 4 bases, with 9 bases spanning the gap. CDR1 and CDR2 (germline): SGHKS, YYEKEE (reference sequence). The CDR3 reads CASSTGLYNEQFF. In nucleotides, the CDR3 is TGTGCCAGCAGCACCGGGTTATACAATGAGCAGTTCTTC.

The chain's CDR3 is CASSRAGGSGNTIYF. The CDR3 DNA sequence: TGTGCCAGCAGCCGTGCGGGAGGCTCTGGAAACACCATATATTTT. The chain links TRBV7-2 to TRBJ1-3; D is uncertain. The CDR3 has 15 amino acids. Per germline, CDR1 SGHTA and CDR2 FQGNSA. Trimming stripped 5 bases from V and 0 bases from J, with 11 bases between. The whole variable domain, remainder taken from reference TRBV7-2 and TRBJ1-3, is GAGVSQSPSNKVTEKGKDVELRCDPISGHTALYWYRQSLGQGLEFLIYFQGNSAPDKSGLPSDRFSAERTGGSVSTLTIQRTQQEDSAVYLCASSRAGGSGNTIYFGEGSWLTVV.

This clone has more than one count but fewer than ten. This chain joins TRBV6-4 and TRBJ1-6; no reliable D call. The V end was cut by 8 bases, the J end by 7 bases, with 12 bases between. The CDR3 sequence is 13 residues long. CDR1 is MRHNA and CDR2 is SNTAGT in the germline V gene. The CDR3 DNA follows: TGTGCCAGCGGGGAGCAGGAAAATTCACCCCTCCACTTT. This sequence encodes CASGEQENSPLHF.

The chain links TRBV7-2 to TRBJ1-3; D perhaps matches TRBD1 (6 bases). CDR1 SGHTA and CDR2 FQGNSA come from the germline V gene. The CDR3 length is 17 residues. Trimming left V 2 bases short and J 0 bases short, with 14 bases between. The CDR3 here is CASSLLQGPLSGNTIYF. For the CDR3, the DNA is TGTGCCAGCAGCTTACTACAGGGTCCCCTCTCTGGAAACACCATATATTTT.

The chain recombines TRBV4-2 with TRBJ2-1; D gene ambiguous. Germline loops: CDR1 LGHNA, CDR2 YNFKEQ. The CDR3 spans 11 residues. Trimming removed 0 bases at V and 10 bases at J, with 4 bases between. CDR3 sequence (DNA): TGTGCCAGCAGCCAAGACCTGGAGCAGTTCTTC. It translates to CASSQDLEQFF.